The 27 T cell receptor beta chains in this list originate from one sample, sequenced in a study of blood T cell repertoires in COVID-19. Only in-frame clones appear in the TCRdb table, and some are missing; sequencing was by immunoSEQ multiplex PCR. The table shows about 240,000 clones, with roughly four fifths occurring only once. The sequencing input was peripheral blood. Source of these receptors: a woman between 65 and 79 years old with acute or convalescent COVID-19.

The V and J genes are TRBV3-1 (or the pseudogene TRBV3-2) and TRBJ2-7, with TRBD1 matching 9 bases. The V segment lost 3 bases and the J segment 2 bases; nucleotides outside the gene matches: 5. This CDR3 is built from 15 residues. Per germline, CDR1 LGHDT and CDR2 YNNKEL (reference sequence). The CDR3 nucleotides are TGTGCCAGCAGCCAGGGACAGGGTTGGACCTACGAGCAGTACTTC. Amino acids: CASSQGQGWTYEQYF.

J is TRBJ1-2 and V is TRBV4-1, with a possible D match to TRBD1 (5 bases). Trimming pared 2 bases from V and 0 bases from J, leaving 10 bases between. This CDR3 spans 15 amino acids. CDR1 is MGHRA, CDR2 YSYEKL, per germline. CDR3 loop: CASSQMGGTNYGYTF. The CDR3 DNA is TGCGCCAGCAGCCAAATGGGGGGAACTAACTATGGCTACACCTTC.

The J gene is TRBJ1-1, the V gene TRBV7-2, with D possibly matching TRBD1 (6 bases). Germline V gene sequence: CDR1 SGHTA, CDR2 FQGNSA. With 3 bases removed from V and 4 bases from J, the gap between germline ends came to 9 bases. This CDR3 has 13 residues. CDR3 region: CASSFDRSTEAFF. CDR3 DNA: TGTGCCAGCAGCTTCGACAGGTCCACTGAAGCTTTCTTT.

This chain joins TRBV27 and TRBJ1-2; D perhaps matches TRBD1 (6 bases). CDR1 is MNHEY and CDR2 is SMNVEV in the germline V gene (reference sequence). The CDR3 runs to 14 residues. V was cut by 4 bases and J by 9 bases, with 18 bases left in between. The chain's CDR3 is CASSSLGARERYTF. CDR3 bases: TGTGCCAGCAGTTCGTTGGGGGCCAGGGAACGCTACACCTTC.

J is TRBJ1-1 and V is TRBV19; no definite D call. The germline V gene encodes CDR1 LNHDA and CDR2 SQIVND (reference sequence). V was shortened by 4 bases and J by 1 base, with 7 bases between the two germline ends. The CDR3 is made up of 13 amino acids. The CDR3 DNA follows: TGTGCCAGTAGTACTGTTTCGAACACTGAAGCTTTCTTT. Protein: CASSTVSNTEAFF.

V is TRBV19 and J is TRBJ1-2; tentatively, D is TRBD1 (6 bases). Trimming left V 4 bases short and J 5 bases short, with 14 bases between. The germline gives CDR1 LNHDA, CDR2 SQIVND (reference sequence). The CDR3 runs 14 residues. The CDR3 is CASSTGTTIYGYTF. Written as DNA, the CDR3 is TGTGCCAGTAGTACCGGGACAACAATTTATGGCTACACCTTC.

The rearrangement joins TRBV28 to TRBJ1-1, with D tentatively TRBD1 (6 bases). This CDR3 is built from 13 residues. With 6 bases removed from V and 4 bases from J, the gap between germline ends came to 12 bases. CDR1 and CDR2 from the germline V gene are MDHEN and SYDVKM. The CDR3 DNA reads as TGTGCCAGCAGCCACAGGGAGAGCACTGAAGCTTTCTTT. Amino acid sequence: CASSHRESTEAFF. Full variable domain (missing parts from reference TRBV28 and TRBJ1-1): DVKVTQSSRYLVKRTGEKVFLECVQDMDHENMFWYRQDPGLGLRLIYFSYDVKMKEKGDIPEGYSVSREKKERFSLILESASTNQTSMYLCASSHRESTEAFFGQGTRLTVV.

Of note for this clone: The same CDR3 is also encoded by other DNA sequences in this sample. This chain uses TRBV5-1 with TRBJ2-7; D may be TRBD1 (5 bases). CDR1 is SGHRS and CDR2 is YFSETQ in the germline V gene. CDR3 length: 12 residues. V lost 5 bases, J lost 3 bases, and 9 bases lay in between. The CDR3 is CASRQDSYEQYF. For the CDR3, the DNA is TGCGCCAGCAGACAAGACAGCTACGAGCAGTACTTC.

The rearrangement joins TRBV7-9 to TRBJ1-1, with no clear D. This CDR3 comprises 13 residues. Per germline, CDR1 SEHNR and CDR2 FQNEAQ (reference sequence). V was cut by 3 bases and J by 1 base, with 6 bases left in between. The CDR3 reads CASSLARNTEAFF. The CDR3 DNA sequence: TGTGCCAGCAGCTTGGCAAGGAACACTGAAGCTTTCTTT.

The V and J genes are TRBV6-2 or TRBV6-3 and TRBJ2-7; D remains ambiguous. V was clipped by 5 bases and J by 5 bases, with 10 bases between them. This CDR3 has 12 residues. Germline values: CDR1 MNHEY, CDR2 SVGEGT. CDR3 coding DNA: TGTGCCAGCAGTGGAGATAGGAACGAGCAGTACTTC. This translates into CASSGDRNEQYF.

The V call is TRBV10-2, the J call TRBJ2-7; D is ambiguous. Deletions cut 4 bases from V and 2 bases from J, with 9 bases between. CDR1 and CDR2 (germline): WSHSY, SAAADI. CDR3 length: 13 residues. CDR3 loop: CASSGALPYEQYF. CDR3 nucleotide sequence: TGCGCCAGCAGTGGCGCGCTACCCTACGAGCAGTACTTC.

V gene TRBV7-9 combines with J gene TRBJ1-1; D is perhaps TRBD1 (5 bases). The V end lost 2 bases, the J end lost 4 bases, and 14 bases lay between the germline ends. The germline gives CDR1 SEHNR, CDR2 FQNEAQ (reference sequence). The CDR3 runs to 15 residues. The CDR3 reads CASSLRGDLTTEAFF. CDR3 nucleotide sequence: TGTGCCAGCAGCTTAAGGGGTGACCTAACCACTGAAGCTTTCTTT.

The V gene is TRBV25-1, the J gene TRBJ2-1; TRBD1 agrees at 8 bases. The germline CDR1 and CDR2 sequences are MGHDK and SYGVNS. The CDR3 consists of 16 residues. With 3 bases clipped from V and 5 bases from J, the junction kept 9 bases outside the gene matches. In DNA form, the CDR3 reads TGTGCCAGCAGTGACCTAGACGGGACAGGTCACAATGAGCAGTTCTTC. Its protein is CASSDLDGTGHNEQFF.

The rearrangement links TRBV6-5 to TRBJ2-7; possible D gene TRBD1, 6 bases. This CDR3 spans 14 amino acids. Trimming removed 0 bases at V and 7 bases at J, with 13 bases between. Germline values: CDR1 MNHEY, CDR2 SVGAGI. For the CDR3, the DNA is TGTGCCAGCAGTTACTCGACAGGCGTCGGAGAGCAGTACTTC. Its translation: CASSYSTGVGEQYF.

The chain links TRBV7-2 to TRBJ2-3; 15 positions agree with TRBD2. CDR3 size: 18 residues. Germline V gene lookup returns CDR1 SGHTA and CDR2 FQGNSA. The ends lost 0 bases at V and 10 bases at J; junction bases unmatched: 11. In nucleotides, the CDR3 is TGTGCCAGCAGCTTAGCTTTCAGGACTAGCGGGGGGGAATATGCGCAGTATTTT. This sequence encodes CASSLAFRTSGGEYAQYF.

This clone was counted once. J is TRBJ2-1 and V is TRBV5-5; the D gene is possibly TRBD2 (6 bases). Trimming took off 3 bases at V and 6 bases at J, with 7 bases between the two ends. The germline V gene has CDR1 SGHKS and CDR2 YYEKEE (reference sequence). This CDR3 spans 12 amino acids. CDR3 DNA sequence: TGTGCCAGCAGCTCGGGACTCAATGAGCAGTTCTTC. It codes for CASSSGLNEQFF.

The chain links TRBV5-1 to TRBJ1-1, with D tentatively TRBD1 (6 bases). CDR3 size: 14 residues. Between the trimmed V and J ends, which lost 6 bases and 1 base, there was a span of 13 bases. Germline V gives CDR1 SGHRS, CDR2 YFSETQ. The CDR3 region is CASTAGTKNTEAFF. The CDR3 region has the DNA TGCGCCAGCACGGCCGGGACAAAGAACACTGAAGCTTTCTTT.

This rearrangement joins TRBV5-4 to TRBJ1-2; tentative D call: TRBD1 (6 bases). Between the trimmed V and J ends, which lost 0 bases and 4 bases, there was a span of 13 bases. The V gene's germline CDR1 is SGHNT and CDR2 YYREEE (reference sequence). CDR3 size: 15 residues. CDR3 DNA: TGTGCCAGCAGCTTGGCCGGACAGACTTCCTATGGCTACACCTTC. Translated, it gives CASSLAGQTSYGYTF.

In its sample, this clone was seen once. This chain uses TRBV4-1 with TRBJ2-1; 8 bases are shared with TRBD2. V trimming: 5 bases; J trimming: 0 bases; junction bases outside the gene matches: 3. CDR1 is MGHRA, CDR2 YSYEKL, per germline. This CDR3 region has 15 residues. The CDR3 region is CASSNGGASYNEQFF. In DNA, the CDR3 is TGCGCCAGCAGCAACGGGGGGGCCTCCTACAATGAGCAGTTCTTC.

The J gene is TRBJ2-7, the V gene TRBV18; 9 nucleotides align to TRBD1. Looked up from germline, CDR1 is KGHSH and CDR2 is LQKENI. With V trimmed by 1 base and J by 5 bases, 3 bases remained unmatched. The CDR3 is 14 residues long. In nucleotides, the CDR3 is TGTGCCAGCTCACCACAGGGACAGGGCCACGAGCAGTACTTC. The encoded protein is CASSPQGQGHEQYF.

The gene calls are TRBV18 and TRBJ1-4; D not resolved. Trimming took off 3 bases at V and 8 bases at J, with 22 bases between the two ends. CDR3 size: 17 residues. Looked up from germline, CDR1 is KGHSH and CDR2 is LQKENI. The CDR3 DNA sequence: TGTGCCAGCTCACCTACGACCCAGGATGTGAAGAACGAAAAACTGTTTTTT. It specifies CASSPTTQDVKNEKLFF.

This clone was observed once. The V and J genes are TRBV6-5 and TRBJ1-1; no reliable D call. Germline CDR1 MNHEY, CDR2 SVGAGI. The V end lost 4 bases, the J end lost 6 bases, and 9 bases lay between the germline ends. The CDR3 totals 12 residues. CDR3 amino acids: CASSSRTAEAFF. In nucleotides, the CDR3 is TGTGCCAGCAGTTCCCGGACTGCTGAAGCTTTCTTT.

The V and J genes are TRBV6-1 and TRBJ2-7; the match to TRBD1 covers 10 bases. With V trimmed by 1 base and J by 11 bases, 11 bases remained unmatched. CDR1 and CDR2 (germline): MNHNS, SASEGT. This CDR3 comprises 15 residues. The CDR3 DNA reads TGTGCCAGCAGTGAAGTCGACAGGGGGCGACGTCCTAAGTACTTC. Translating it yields CASSEVDRGRRPKYF.

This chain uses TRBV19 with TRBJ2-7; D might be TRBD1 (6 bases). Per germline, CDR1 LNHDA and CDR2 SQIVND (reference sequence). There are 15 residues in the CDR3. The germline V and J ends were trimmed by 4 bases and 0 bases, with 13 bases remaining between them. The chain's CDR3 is CASSTLQGGSYEQYF. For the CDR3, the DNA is TGTGCCAGTAGTACTTTACAGGGTGGCTCCTACGAGCAGTACTTC.

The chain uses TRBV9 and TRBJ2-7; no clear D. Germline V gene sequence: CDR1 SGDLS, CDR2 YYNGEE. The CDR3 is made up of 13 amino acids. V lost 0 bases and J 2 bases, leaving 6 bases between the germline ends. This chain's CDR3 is CASSVADTYEQYF. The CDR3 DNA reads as TGTGCCAGCAGCGTAGCAGATACCTACGAGCAGTACTTC.

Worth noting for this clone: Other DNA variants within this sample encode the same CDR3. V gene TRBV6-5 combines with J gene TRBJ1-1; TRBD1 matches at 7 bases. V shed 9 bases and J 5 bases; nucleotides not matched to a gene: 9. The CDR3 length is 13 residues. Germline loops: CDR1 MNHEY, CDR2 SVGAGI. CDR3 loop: CASSSTGNTEAFF. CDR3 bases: TGTGCCAGTTCGTCGACAGGGAATACTGAAGCTTTCTTT.

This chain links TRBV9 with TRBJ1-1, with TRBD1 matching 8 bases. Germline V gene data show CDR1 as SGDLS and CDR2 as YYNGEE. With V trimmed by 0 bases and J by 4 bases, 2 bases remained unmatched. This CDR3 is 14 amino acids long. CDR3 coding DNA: TGTGCCAGCAGCGTAGGGACAGGGTTCACTGAAGCTTTCTTT. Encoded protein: CASSVGTGFTEAFF.